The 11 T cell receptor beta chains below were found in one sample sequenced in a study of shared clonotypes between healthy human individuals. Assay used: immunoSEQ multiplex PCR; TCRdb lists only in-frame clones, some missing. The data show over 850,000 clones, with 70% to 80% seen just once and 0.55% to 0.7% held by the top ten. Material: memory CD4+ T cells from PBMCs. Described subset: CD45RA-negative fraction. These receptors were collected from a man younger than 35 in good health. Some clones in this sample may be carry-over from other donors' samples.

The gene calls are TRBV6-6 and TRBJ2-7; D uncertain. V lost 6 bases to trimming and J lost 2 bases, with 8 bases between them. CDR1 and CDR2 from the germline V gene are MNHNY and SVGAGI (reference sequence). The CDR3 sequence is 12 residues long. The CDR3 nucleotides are TGTGCCAGCAGCCAGCCCCCCTACGAGCAGTACTTC. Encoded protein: CASSQPPYEQYF.

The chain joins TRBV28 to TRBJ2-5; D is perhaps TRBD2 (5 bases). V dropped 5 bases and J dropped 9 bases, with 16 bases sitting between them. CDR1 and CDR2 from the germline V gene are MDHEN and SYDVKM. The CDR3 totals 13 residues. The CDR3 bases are TGTGCCAGCAGTGTGGGCCCCAGGAGGCCCCAGTACTTC. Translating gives CASSVGPRRPQYF.

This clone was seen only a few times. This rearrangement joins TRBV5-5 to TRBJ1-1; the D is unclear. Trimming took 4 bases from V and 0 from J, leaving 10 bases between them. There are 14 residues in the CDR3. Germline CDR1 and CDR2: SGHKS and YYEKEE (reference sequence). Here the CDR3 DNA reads TGTGCCAGCAGCCTACAGCCCATGAACACTGAAGCTTTCTTT. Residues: CASSLQPMNTEAFF.

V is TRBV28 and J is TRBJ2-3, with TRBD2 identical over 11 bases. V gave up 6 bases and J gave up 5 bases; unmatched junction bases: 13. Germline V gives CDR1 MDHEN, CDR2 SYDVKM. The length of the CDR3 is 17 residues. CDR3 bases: TGTGCCAGCAGAGGTGCCCTAGCGGGAGGCGGATTAGATACGCAGTATTTT. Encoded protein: CASRGALAGGGLDTQYF.

CDR3 nucleotide sequence: TGCGCCAGCAGCCCGTTCTACAGGGAGAGCACAGATACGCAGTATTTT. It codes for CASSPFYRESTDTQYF. This rearrangement joins TRBV4-3 to TRBJ2-3; tentatively, D is TRBD1 (6 bases). The CDR3 runs 16 residues. Germline V gene sequence: CDR1 LGHNA, CDR2 YSLEER. Trimming left V 4 bases short and J 0 bases short, with 14 bases between.

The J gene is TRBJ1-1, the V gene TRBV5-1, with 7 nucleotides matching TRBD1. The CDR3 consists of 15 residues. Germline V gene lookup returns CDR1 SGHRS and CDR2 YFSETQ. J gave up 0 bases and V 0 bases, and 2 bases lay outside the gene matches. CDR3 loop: CASSLGGTVNTEAFF. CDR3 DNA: TGCGCCAGCAGCTTGGGTGGGACAGTGAACACTGAAGCTTTCTTT.

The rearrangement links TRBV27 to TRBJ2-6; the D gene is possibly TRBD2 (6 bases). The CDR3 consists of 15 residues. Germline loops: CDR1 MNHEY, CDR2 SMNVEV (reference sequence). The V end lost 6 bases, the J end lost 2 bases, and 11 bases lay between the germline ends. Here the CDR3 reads CASRGGEAGANVLTF. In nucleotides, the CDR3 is TGTGCCAGCAGGGGAGGCGAGGCTGGGGCCAACGTCCTGACTTTC.

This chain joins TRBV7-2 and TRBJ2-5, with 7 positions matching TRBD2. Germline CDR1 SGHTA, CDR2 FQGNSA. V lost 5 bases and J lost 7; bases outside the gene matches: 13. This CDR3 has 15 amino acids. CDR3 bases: TGTGCCAGCAGCGCTTCCGGGACTACCCCTAGGACCCAGTACTTC. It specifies CASSASGTTPRTQYF.

The CDR3 coding sequence is TGTGCCAGCAGCACCACGGGACTAGCTGGCCACGAGCAGTACTTC. Its protein is CASSTTGLAGHEQYF. The chain is built from TRBV9 and TRBJ2-7, with 9 bases fitting TRBD2. The CDR3 length is 15 residues. Germline-derived CDR1 and CDR2 are SGDLS and YYNGEE. V dropped 4 bases and J dropped 5; count of bases not matched to a gene: 10.

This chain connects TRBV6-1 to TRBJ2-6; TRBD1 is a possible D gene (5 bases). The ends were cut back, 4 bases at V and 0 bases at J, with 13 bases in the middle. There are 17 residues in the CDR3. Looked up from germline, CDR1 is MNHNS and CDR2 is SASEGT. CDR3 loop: CASSAQQVRSGANVLTF. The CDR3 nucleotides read TGTGCCAGCAGTGCGCAACAGGTTCGCTCTGGGGCCAACGTCCTGACTTTC.

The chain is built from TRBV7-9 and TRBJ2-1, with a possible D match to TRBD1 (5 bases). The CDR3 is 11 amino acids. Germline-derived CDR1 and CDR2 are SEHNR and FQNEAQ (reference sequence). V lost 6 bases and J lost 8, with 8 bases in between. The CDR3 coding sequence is TGTGCCAGCAGTCAGGGATATGAGCAGTTCTTC. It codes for CASSQGYEQFF.